This entry features one T cell receptor beta chain sequence. This specimen belongs to a study of blood T cell repertoires in COVID-19. For the study at large: Collection of acute and convalescent COVID-19 samples took place in the United States, Italy and Spain. PBMCs, B-cell-depleted T cells, or T cells were the source of the cDNA or gDNA that made up the material.

In the study's own analysis: Amplification of reference gene primers was used by the study to estimate nucleated cell counts. Some clones are missing from TCRdb's copy, which holds only in-frame ones; the method was immunoSEQ multiplex PCR. V and J calls and clone size are copied from that table; D and trimming were computed from the DNA. The sample has some 530,000 clones; around 85% are singletons. The CDR3 runs 15 residues. V lost 0 bases to trimming and J lost 10 bases; unmatched junction nucleotides: 3. Germline-derived CDR1 and CDR2 are SGHNT and YYREEE (reference sequence). The sequence was obtained from a human donor in a cohort sampled during active COVID-19. Sequenced material: peripheral blood. The chain employs TRBV5-4 and TRBJ2-6; 11 nucleotides match TRBD2. DNA for the CDR3: TGTGCCAGCAGCTTGGATAGCGGGAGGGTGAACGTCCTGACTTTC. Translating gives CASSLDSGRVNVLTF.